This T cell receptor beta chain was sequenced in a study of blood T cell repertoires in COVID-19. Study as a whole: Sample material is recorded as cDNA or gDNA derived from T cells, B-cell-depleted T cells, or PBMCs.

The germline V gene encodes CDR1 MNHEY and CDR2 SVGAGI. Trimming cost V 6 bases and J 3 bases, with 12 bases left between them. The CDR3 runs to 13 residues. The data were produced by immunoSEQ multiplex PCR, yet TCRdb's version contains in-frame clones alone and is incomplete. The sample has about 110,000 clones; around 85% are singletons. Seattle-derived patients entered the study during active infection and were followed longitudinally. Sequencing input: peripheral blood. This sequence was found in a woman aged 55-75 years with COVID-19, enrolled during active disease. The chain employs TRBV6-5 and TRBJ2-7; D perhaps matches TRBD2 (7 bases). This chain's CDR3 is CASSGEGGYEQYF. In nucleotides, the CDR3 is TGTGCCAGCAGCGGGGAGGGGGGCTACGAGCAGTACTTC.